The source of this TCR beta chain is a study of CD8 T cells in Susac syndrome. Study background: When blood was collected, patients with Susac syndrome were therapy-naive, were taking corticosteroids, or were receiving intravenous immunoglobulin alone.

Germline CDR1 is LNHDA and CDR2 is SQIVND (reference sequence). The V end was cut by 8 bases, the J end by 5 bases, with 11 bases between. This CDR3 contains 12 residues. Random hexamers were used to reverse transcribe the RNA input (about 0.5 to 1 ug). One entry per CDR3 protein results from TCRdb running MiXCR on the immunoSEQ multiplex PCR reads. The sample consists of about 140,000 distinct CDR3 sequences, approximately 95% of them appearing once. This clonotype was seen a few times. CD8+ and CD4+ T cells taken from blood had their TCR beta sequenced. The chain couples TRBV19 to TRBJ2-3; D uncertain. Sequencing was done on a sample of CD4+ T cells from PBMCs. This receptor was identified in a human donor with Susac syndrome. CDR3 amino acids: CASRLPGDTQYF. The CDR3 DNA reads TGTGCCAGTCGACTTCCTGGAGATACGCAGTATTTT.